These 31 T cell receptor beta chains were sequenced from one sample in a study of cytotoxic CD8 clonotypes in ibrutinib-treated CLL. Repertoires were generated with immunoSEQ multiplex PCR, while TCRdb's copy carries only in-frame clones and drops some. The sample has 30,000 to 40,000 clones, 55% to 75% seen once; the top ten hold 10%. Sequenced material: PBMCs, taken at disease progression, from a patient treated with ibrutinib. These receptors were taken from a human donor with chronic lymphocytic leukemia.

The CDR3 nucleotides read TGTGCCAGCTCACCCCCCGTGACAGGGGGCGGGGAGACCCAGTACTTC. This codes for CASSPPVTGGGETQYF. J is TRBJ2-5 and V is TRBV18; 10 positions agree with TRBD1. Trimming removed 3 bases from V and 5 bases from J; junction bases left unmatched: 9. Germline lookup yields CDR1 KGHSH and CDR2 LQKENI. The CDR3 consists of 16 residues. Based on the CDR3 plus reference TRBV18 and TRBJ2-5, the full variable domain is NAGVMQNPRHLVRRRGQEARLRCSPMKGHSHVYWYRQLPEEGLKFMVYLQKENIIDESGMPKERFSAEFPKEGPSILRIQQVVRGDSAAYFCASSPPVTGGGETQYFGPGTRLLVL.

This clone turned up a few times. The rearrangement links TRBV7-9 to TRBJ2-5; tentative D call: TRBD2 (6 bases). Germline-derived CDR1 and CDR2 are SEHNR and FQNEAQ (reference sequence). Trimming took 1 base from V and 4 from J, leaving 13 bases between them. The CDR3 is 15 amino acids. The CDR3 coding sequence is TGTGCCAGCAGCTTAGTCGTGGGAGGCCCAGAGACCCAGTACTTC. Protein sequence: CASSLVVGGPETQYF. Looking up the rest from reference TRBV7-9 and TRBJ2-5 gives the full variable domain: DTGVSQNPRHKITKRGQNVTFRCDPISEHNRLYWYRQTLGQGPEFLTYFQNEAQLEKSRLLSDRFSAERPKGSFSTLEIQRTEQGDSAMYLCASSLVVGGPETQYFGPGTRLLVL.

This clone was detected a few times. The chain is built from TRBV2 and TRBJ2-7; D gene uncertain. Germline CDR1 and CDR2: SNHLY and FYNNEI. The length of the CDR3 is 13 residues. Trimming removed 7 bases from V and 2 bases from J, with 12 bases in between. The CDR3 spells CASTEGFPYEQYF. DNA for the CDR3: TGTGCCAGCACCGAAGGCTTCCCCTACGAGCAGTACTTC. Variable domain in full (rest from reference TRBV2 and TRBJ2-7): EPEVTQTPSHQVTQMGQEVILRCVPISNHLYFYWYRQILGQKVEFLVSFYNNEISEKSEIFDDQFSVERPDGSNFTLKIRSTKLEDSAMYFCASTEGFPYEQYFGPGTRLTVT.

This chain connects TRBV5-6 to TRBJ1-5, with a possible D match to TRBD1 (5 bases). CDR3 length: 17 residues. V lost 0 bases and J 2 bases, leaving 15 bases between the germline ends. Germline values: CDR1 SGHDT, CDR2 YYEEEE. The CDR3 DNA sequence: TGTGCCAGCAGCTTGGAGGGGAATGGTGTCGGCAATCAGCCCCAGCATTTT. Translated: CASSLEGNGVGNQPQHF. The full variable domain, its missing parts supplied by reference TRBV5-6 and TRBJ1-5, is DAGVTQSPTHLIKTRGQQVTLRCSPKSGHDTVSWYQQALGQGPQFIFQYYEEEERQRGNFPDRFSGHQFPNYSSELNVNALLLGDSALYLCASSLEGNGVGNQPQHFGDGTRLSIL.

The rearrangement joins TRBV2 to TRBJ1-2; TRBD1 aligns across 8 bases. Losses at the gene ends were 8 bases for V and 0 bases for J; bases not matched to a gene: 11. Germline lookup yields CDR1 SNHLY and CDR2 FYNNEI. The CDR3 extends over 16 amino acids. CDR3 nucleotides: TGTGCCAGCCTTTATCACCCGACAGGGGCTAACTATGGCTACACCTTC. The encoded protein is CASLYHPTGANYGYTF.

V gene TRBV18 combines with J gene TRBJ2-4, with 8 bases lining up with TRBD2. The CDR3 runs 14 residues. The V gene end was trimmed by 3 bases and the J gene end by 8 bases; junction bases not matched to a gene: 6. Per germline, CDR1 KGHSH and CDR2 LQKENI. The CDR3 sequence is CASSPGGGVDIQYF. The CDR3 nucleotides read TGTGCCAGCTCACCCGGGGGGGGTGTGGACATTCAGTACTTC. The variable domain in full, completed from reference TRBV18 and TRBJ2-4, reads NAGVMQNPRHLVRRRGQEARLRCSPMKGHSHVYWYRQLPEEGLKFMVYLQKENIIDESGMPKERFSAEFPKEGPSILRIQQVVRGDSAAYFCASSPGGGVDIQYFGAGTRLSVL.

The chain has TRBV6-5 and TRBJ1-1; D uncertain. The germline gives CDR1 MNHEY, CDR2 SVGAGI. CDR3 size: 13 residues. V was shortened by 0 bases and J by 0 bases, with 2 bases between the two germline ends. The CDR3 DNA reads TGTGCCAGCAGTTACTCGATGAACACTGAAGCTTTCTTT. As protein: CASSYSMNTEAFF.

The genes are TRBV14 and TRBJ2-2; D may be TRBD1 or TRBD2 (5 bases each). CDR3 size: 15 residues. Germline V lookup: CDR1 SGHDN, CDR2 FVKESK. Trimming cost V 1 base and J 4 bases, with 10 bases left between them. The chain's CDR3 is CASSQVTGPTGELFF. The DNA of the CDR3 is TGTGCCAGCAGCCAAGTAACGGGACCCACCGGGGAGCTGTTTTTT.

The chain has TRBV6-4 and TRBJ2-2; D is possibly TRBD2 (5 bases). Trimming took off 4 bases at V and 7 bases at J, with 10 bases between the two ends. Germline V gene sequence: CDR1 MRHNA, CDR2 SNTAGT. The CDR3 is made up of 13 amino acids. The CDR3 nucleotides read TGTGCCAGCAGTGTGGAGGAACGCGGGGAGCTGTTTTTT. Its protein product is CASSVEERGELFF.

Notes on this clone: The junction differs from germline at one of its ends, possibly a read error. The genes are TRBV7-7 and TRBJ2-1; 7 nucleotides agree with TRBD2. Germline CDR1 and CDR2: SSHAT and FNYEAQ (reference sequence). The CDR3 has 13 amino acids. The CDR3 loop is CASSLIPGGEQFF. CDR3 bases: TGTGCTAGCAGCTTAATCCCGGGAGGCGAGCAGTTCTTC. The full variable domain, its missing parts supplied by reference TRBV7-7 and TRBJ2-1, is GAGVSQSPRYKVTKRGQDVTLRCDPISSHATLYWYQQALGQGPEFLTYFNYEAQPDKSGLPSDRFSAERPEGSISTLTIQRTEQRDSAMYRCASSLIPGGEQFFGPGTRLTVL.

By sample fraction, this clone is medium-sized. The rearrangement links TRBV19 to TRBJ1-1; maybe TRBD1 (6 bases). Trimming removed 1 base at V and 1 base at J, with 7 bases between. The CDR3 is 14 amino acids. Germline V gene sequence: CDR1 LNHDA, CDR2 SQIVND (reference sequence). The CDR3 here is CASSIGGGNTEAFF. The DNA of the CDR3 is TGTGCCAGTAGTATAGGAGGGGGGAACACTGAAGCTTTCTTT.

Of note for this clone: The same CDR3 is also encoded by other DNA sequences in this sample. The chain couples TRBV6-4 to TRBJ1-5; D remains unclear. The CDR3 sequence is 13 residues long. V was clipped by 2 bases and J by 4 bases, with 6 bases between them. CDR1 and CDR2 (germline): MRHNA, SNTAGT. The CDR3 DNA reads as TGTGCCAGCAGTGACAGGGCTAATCAGCCCCAGCATTTT. Translation: CASSDRANQPQHF.

The J gene is TRBJ1-3, the V gene TRBV6-5, with D possibly matching TRBD1 (6 bases). Germline CDR1 and CDR2: MNHEY and SVGAGI. This CDR3 spans 15 amino acids. V gave up 0 bases and J gave up 3 bases, with 9 bases separating them. The CDR3 DNA sequence: TGTGCCAGCAGTTACTCAGGGGGTGGTGGAAACACCATATATTTT. Its translation: CASSYSGGGGNTIYF.

The chain couples TRBV20-1 to TRBJ2-7; no reliable D call. CDR3 length: 8 amino acids. From germline, CDR1 is DFQATT and CDR2 SNEGSKA (reference sequence). The CDR3 sequence: CRILEQYF. The CDR3 DNA follows: TGCAGGATTCTCGAGCAGTACTTC.

This clone was counted between two and nine times. The chain joins TRBV4-2 to TRBJ2-6; D unclear. Between the trimmed V and J ends, which lost 4 bases and 2 bases, there was a span of 12 bases. This CDR3 region has 16 residues. Germline V gives CDR1 LGHNA, CDR2 YNFKEQ. The CDR3 loop reads CASSPTLGTGANVLTF. The CDR3 DNA is TGTGCCAGCAGCCCCACTCTAGGGACTGGGGCCAACGTCCTGACTTTC.

The sample holds a few counts of this clone. The chain has TRBV19 and TRBJ1-1; 7 bases are a match to TRBD1. The V and J ends lost 0 bases and 10 bases, in that order; junction bases with no gene match: 5. This CDR3 has 13 residues. Germline CDR1 LNHDA, CDR2 SQIVND (reference sequence). As DNA, the CDR3 is TGTGCCAGTAGTATAGAAACAGGGGCAGGAGCTTTCTTT. Translating it yields CASSIETGAGAFF. Looking up the rest from reference TRBV19 and TRBJ1-1 gives the full variable domain: DGGITQSPKYLFRKEGQNVTLSCEQNLNHDAMYWYRQDPGQGLRLIYYSQIVNDFQKGDIAEGYSVSREKKESFPLTVTSAQKNPTAFYLCASSIETGAGAFFGQGTRLTVV.

This clone has more than one count but fewer than ten. V is TRBV6-1 and J is TRBJ2-7; D uncertain. The CDR3 extends over 11 amino acids. The V end was cut by 2 bases, the J end by 11 bases, with 10 bases between. Germline-derived CDR1 and CDR2 are MNHNS and SASEGT. The DNA for the CDR3 is TGTGCCAGCAGTGAATTGGGGTTGGAGTACTTC. Protein: CASSELGLEYF.

CDR3 region: CSVGDTLTYEQYF. The DNA of the CDR3 is TGCAGCGTTGGGGACACGCTGACCTACGAGCAGTACTTC. J is TRBJ2-7 and V is TRBV29-1, with D possibly TRBD1 on 6 matching bases. The length of the CDR3 is 13 residues. V lost 4 bases to trimming and J lost 2 bases, with 12 bases between them. The germline gives CDR1 SQVTM, CDR2 ANQGSEA.

The rearrangement links TRBV5-1 to TRBJ2-3; tentatively, D is TRBD1 (6 bases). With 7 bases removed from V and 4 bases from J, the gap between germline ends came to 16 bases. CDR3 length equals 14 residues. Germline CDR1 is SGHRS and CDR2 is YFSETQ. The DNA for the CDR3 is TGCGCCAGCGCTGGGGGCCTTTCCTCAGATACGCAGTATTTT. Amino acid sequence: CASAGGLSSDTQYF.

This chain uses TRBV19 with TRBJ2-1; either TRBD1 or TRBD2 may supply D (5 bases each). The V and J ends lost 6 bases and 7 bases respectively, with 13 bases between them. The CDR3 length is 13 residues. Germline V gene sequence: CDR1 LNHDA, CDR2 SQIVND (reference sequence). CDR3 sequence reads: CASSIGTENEQFF. CDR3 bases: TGTGCCAGTAGCATTGGGACGGAAAATGAGCAGTTCTTC.

This chain uses TRBV19 with TRBJ2-3; possibly TRBD1 for D (6 bases). Germline CDR1 and CDR2: LNHDA and SQIVND (reference sequence). V was cut by 9 bases and J by 2 bases, with 15 bases left in between. The CDR3 covers 14 residues. CDR3 sequence: CASLPTGNTDTQYF. The CDR3 DNA is TGTGCCAGCTTACCGACAGGAAACACAGATACGCAGTATTTT.

This clone has a single count. The chain joins TRBV7-9 to TRBJ2-7, with a tentative D call TRBD2 (6 bases). Trimming left V 5 bases short and J 5 bases short, with 13 bases between. The CDR3 has 13 residues. CDR1 SEHNR and CDR2 FQNEAQ come from the germline V gene (reference sequence). CDR3 sequence: CASSPRRGNEQYF. The CDR3 DNA is TGTGCCAGCAGCCCGCGCCGGGGGAACGAGCAGTACTTC.

This clone was picked up a small number of times. The chain uses TRBV6-5 and TRBJ2-1; the D is unclear. Trimming took off 5 bases at V and 10 bases at J, with 12 bases between the two ends. Germline V gene data show CDR1 as MNHEY and CDR2 as SVGAGI. The CDR3 has 12 amino acids. The CDR3 spells CASSPLGHEQFF. The CDR3 DNA is TGTGCCAGCAGTCCCCTAGGTCACGAGCAGTTCTTC.

In this sample, this clone turned up a few times. The chain has TRBV19 and TRBJ2-1, with 8 bases lining up with TRBD1. The junction had 7 bases not matched to a gene; V was cut back by 3 bases and J by 3 bases. The CDR3 runs 16 residues. Germline V gives CDR1 LNHDA, CDR2 SQIVND (reference sequence). CDR3 DNA: TGTGCCAGTAGTATTGGCGACAGGGGTTTCTACAATGAGCAGTTCTTC. Its translation is CASSIGDRGFYNEQFF.

The CDR3 is CASSARGANTEAFF. CDR3 coding DNA: TGCGCCAGCAGCGCCCGGGGGGCGAACACTGAAGCTTTCTTT. The genes are TRBV4-1 and TRBJ1-1, with TRBD1 as a possible D gene (6 bases). The CDR3 is 14 amino acids. The ends were cut back, 5 bases at V and 1 base at J, with 11 bases in the middle. The germline gives CDR1 MGHRA, CDR2 YSYEKL.

V is TRBV6-5 and J is TRBJ2-3; no firm D call. Germline lookup yields CDR1 MNHEY and CDR2 SVGAGI. The CDR3 contains 14 residues. V lost 6 bases and J lost 2, with 12 bases in between. The CDR3 sequence is CASSIGPITDTQYF. CDR3 DNA: TGTGCCAGCAGCATTGGACCAATCACAGATACGCAGTATTTT.

The chain employs TRBV11-3 and TRBJ2-1, with 8 nucleotides matching TRBD2. Looked up from germline, CDR1 is SGHNT and CDR2 is YENEEA. The length of the CDR3 is 16 residues. V shed 5 bases, J shed 4 bases, and the junction held 10 bases outside the gene matches. CDR3: CASSPRGSGGYNEQFF. The DNA for the CDR3 is TGTGCCAGCAGCCCGCGGGGGAGCGGGGGTTACAATGAGCAGTTCTTC.

J is TRBJ2-7 and V is TRBV18, with 9 nucleotides matching TRBD1. V gave up 3 bases and J gave up 3 bases; unmatched junction bases: 3. In germline, CDR1 is KGHSH, CDR2 LQKENI. The CDR3 loop spans 14 amino acids. The CDR3 here is CASSPNRGLYEQYF. CDR3 DNA sequence: TGTGCCAGCTCACCCAACAGGGGGCTCTACGAGCAGTACTTC.

The rearrangement joins TRBV19 to TRBJ2-3; 7 bases are shared with TRBD2. Germline values: CDR1 LNHDA, CDR2 SQIVND (reference sequence). This CDR3 comprises 14 residues. With V trimmed by 3 bases and J by 6 bases, 6 bases remained unmatched. This CDR3 is CASSISGGGDTQYF. The CDR3 region has the DNA TGTGCCAGTAGTATTTCGGGGGGAGGCGATACGCAGTATTTT. Based on the CDR3 plus reference TRBV19 and TRBJ2-3, the full variable domain is DGGITQSPKYLFRKEGQNVTLSCEQNLNHDAMYWYRQDPGQGLRLIYYSQIVNDFQKGDIAEGYSVSREKKESFPLTVTSAQKNPTAFYLCASSISGGGDTQYFGPGTRLTVL.

The chain links TRBV7-3 to TRBJ2-2; D uncertain. The CDR3 runs 13 residues. CDR1 is SGHTA and CDR2 is FQGTGA in the germline V gene. V dropped 3 bases and J dropped 4 bases, with 6 bases sitting between them. In DNA, the CDR3 is TGTGCCAGCAGCTTCCAATCCACCGGGGAGCTGTTTTTT. Its translation: CASSFQSTGELFF.

The chain recombines TRBV9 with TRBJ1-2; D unresolved. The CDR3 has 11 residues. In germline, CDR1 is SGDLS, CDR2 YYNGEE. V lost 4 bases, J lost 8 bases, and 9 bases lay in between. CDR3: CASSPGMGYTF. Written as DNA, the CDR3 is TGTGCCAGCAGCCCGGGGATGGGCTACACCTTC.